The clone carrying this T cell receptor beta chain was recorded a few times. Its antigen is unidentified. Sequencing libraries for TCR beta were prepared with iRepertoire HTBI primers and Arm-PCR of CDR3 regions. MiXCR was run by TCRdb on the multiplex PCR reads, yielding one entry per CDR3 protein. The sample has 550,000 to 650,000 distinct CDR3 sequences; 15% to 20% are singletons. V was pared by 4 bases and J by 0 bases, with 10 bases of the junction left unmatched. The CDR3 consists of 17 residues. Germline V gene data show CDR1 as SGHKS and CDR2 as YYEKEE (reference sequence). The sample is drawn from a study of regulatory T cells in long-lasting Graves disease. Time point specified: newly diagnosed GD, antithyroid drugs for less than 3 months. From RNA extracted from PBMCs, the TCR library was made. Graves' disease diagnosis followed American Thyroid Association guidelines. Collection of peripheral blood (about 10 milliliters) was done using EDTA tubes.

Points from the study as a whole: Persistent Graves' cases showed lower TCR diversity than newly diagnosed cases.

These data also formed part of another study, on T cells in Graves' hyperthyroidism and ophthalmopathy.

The gene calls are TRBV5-5 and TRBJ2-1; 7 bases are shared with TRBD2. This receptor was obtained from a man between 18 and 29 years old with Graves disease. The source was peripheral blood mononuclear cells (PBMCs), collected at new diagnosis, from a patient treated with antithyroid drugs. CDR3 region: CASSGGGLGSSYNEQFF. CDR3 bases: TGTGCCAGCAGCGGGGGGGGTCTGGGAAGCTCCTACAATGAGCAGTTCTTC.